A single sample gave rise to the 8 T cell receptor beta chains below, sequenced in a study of control samples from healthy donors and cancer patients. Repertoires were generated with immunoSEQ multiplex PCR, while TCRdb's copy carries only in-frame clones and drops some. The sample has about 100,000 clones; around 89% are singletons. The material sequenced was blood. These receptors were obtained from a man younger than 40 in good health.

The chain combines TRBV6-1 with TRBJ1-5, with D possibly TRBD1 on 5 matching bases. This CDR3 has 15 amino acids. The germline V and J ends were trimmed by 1 base and 6 bases, with 13 bases remaining between them. The V gene's germline CDR1 is MNHNS and CDR2 SASEGT. CDR3 region: CASSEVSGGSQPQHF. The CDR3 DNA sequence: TGTGCCAGCAGTGAAGTTTCCGGGGGGAGTCAGCCCCAGCATTTT.

This chain connects TRBV6-5 to TRBJ1-1; 9 bases map to TRBD1. CDR3 size: 15 residues. The germline V gene has CDR1 MNHEY and CDR2 SVGAGI. J gave up 3 bases and V 10 bases, and 12 bases lay outside the gene matches. CDR3 protein: CATNTGGALDTEAFF. The DNA for the CDR3 is TGTGCCACCAATACAGGGGGCGCTTTGGACACTGAAGCTTTCTTT.

The chain joins TRBV6-2 or TRBV6-3 to TRBJ1-5, with D possibly being TRBD1 (5 bases). CDR3 length equals 16 residues. Trimming removed 6 bases at V and 1 base at J, with 16 bases between. Germline V gives CDR1 MNHEY, CDR2 SVGEGT. In DNA, the CDR3 is TGTGCCAGCAGCCGGGGGTTATCGGGGAGCAATCAGCCCCAGCATTTT. This sequence encodes CASSRGLSGSNQPQHF.

This clone was observed a single time. This chain joins TRBV10-3 and TRBJ2-3; 9 nucleotides align to TRBD1. Germline V gene lookup returns CDR1 ENHRY and CDR2 SYGVKD. Germline trimming cut 2 bases from V and 3 bases from J; bases unmatched to any gene: 3. The CDR3 length is 15 residues. The CDR3 coding sequence is TGTGCCATCAGTGAGCCGGGACAGGGAACAGATACGCAGTATTTT. It specifies CAISEPGQGTDTQYF.

This clone occurred once. The CDR3 DNA reads as TGTGCCAGCAGCCGTCTCGGACAGGGAGGCACTGAAGCTTTCTTT. Translation: CASSRLGQGGTEAFF. The gene calls are TRBV6-5 and TRBJ1-1; 8 bases agree with TRBD1. Germline V gene sequence: CDR1 MNHEY, CDR2 SVGAGI. This CDR3 spans 15 amino acids. The junction had 10 bases not matched to a gene; V was cut back by 6 bases and J by 4 bases.

This chain uses TRBV29-1 with TRBJ1-4, with D tentatively TRBD1 (5 bases). Germline assignment: CDR1 SQVTM and CDR2 ANQGSEA. CDR3 size: 14 residues. The V end lost 4 bases, the J end lost 2 bases, and 11 bases lay between the germline ends. DNA of the CDR3: TGCAGCGTTGGGGGGGAGATGACTAATGAAAAACTGTTTTTT. Its protein product is CSVGGEMTNEKLFF.

This clone has only one observation. The chain combines TRBV6-2 or TRBV6-3 with TRBJ2-7; 11 bases align to TRBD2. The germline gives CDR1 MNHEY, CDR2 SVGEGT. V trimming: 0 bases; J trimming: 7 bases; junction bases outside the gene matches: 23. CDR3 length equals 21 residues. CDR3 coding DNA: TGTGCCAGCAGTTACTCCCTTCGACTAGCGGGGTCAAACCCGATATATGAGGAGCAGTACGTC. Protein: CASSYSLRLAGSNPIYEEQYV.

The chain employs TRBV5-5 and TRBJ1-3; possibly TRBD1 for D (5 bases). The V and J ends lost 0 bases and 9 bases respectively, with 16 bases between them. This CDR3 comprises 15 residues. The germline V gene has CDR1 SGHKS and CDR2 YYEKEE (reference sequence). CDR3 loop: CASSLVRGSRGTIYF. CDR3 nucleotides: TGTGCCAGCAGCTTGGTCCGAGGGTCGAGGGGCACCATATATTTT.